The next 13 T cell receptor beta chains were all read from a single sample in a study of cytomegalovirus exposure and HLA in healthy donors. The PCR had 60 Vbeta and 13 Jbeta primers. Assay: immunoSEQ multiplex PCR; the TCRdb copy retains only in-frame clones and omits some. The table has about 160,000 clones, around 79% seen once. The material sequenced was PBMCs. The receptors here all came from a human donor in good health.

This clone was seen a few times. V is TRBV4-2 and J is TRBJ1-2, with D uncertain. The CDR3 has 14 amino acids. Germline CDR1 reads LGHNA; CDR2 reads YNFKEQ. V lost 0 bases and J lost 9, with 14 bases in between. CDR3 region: CASSQDKAGISYTF. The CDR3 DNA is TGTGCCAGCAGCCAAGATAAGGCAGGCATTAGCTACACCTTC.

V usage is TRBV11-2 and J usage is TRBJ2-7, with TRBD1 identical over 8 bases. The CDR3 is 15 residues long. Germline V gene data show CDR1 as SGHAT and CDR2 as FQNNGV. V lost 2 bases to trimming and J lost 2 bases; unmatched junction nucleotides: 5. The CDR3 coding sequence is TGTGCCAGCAGCTTACTCCAGGGGGCTCCCTACGAGCAGTACTTC. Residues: CASSLLQGAPYEQYF. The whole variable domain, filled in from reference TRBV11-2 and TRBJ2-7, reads EAGVAQSPRYKIIEKRQSVAFWCNPISGHATLYWYQQILGQGPKLLIQFQNNGVVDDSQLPKDRFSAERLKGVDSTLKIQPAKLEDSAVYLCASSLLQGAPYEQYFGPGTRLTVT.

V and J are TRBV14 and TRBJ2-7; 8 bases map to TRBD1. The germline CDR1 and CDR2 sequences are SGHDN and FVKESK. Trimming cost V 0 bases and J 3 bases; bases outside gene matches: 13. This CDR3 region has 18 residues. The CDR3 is CASSQDYQGAPRFYEQYF. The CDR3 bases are TGTGCCAGCAGCCAAGATTATCAGGGGGCGCCTAGATTCTACGAGCAGTACTTC.

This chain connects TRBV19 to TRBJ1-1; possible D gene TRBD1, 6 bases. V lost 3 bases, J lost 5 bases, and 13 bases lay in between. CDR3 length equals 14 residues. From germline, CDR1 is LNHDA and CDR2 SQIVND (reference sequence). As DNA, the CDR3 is TGTGCCAGTAGTATTCGGGGGGGGGCTACTGAAGCTTTCTTT. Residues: CASSIRGGATEAFF.

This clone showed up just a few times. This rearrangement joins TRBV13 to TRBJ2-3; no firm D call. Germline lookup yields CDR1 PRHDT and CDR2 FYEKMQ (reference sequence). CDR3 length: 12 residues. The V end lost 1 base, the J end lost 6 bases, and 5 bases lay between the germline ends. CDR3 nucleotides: TGTGCCAGCAGCTTAGATCGTGATACGCAGTATTTT. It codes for CASSLDRDTQYF. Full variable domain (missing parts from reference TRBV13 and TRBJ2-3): AAGVIQSPRHLIKEKRETATLKCYPIPRHDTVYWYQQGPGQDPQFLISFYEKMQSDKGSIPDRFSAQQFSDYHSELNMSSLELGDSALYFCASSLDRDTQYFGPGTRLTVL.

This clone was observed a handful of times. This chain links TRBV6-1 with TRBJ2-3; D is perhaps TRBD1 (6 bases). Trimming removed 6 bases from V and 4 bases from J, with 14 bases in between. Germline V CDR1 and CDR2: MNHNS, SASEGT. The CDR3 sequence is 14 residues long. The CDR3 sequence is CASSQGQNADTQYF. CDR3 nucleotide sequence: TGTGCCAGCAGCCAAGGACAGAACGCAGATACGCAGTATTTT.

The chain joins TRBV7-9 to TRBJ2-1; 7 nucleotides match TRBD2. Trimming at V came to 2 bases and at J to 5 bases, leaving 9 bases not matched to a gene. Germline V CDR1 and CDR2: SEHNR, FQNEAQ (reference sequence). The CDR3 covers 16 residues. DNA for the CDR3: TGTGCCAGCAGCTTAACCGTAACGGGAGGTCACAATGAGCAGTTCTTC. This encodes CASSLTVTGGHNEQFF.

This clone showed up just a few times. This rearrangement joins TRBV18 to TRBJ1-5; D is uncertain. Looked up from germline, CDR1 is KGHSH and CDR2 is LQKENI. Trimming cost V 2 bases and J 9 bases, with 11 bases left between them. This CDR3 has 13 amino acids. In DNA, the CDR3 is TGTGCCAGCTCACCAAACGGAGAGTGGCCCCAGCATTTT. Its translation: CASSPNGEWPQHF.

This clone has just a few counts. Written as DNA, the CDR3 is TGTGCCATCAGTGAACGGACAGCGAACACTGAAGCTTTCTTT. Translating it yields CAISERTANTEAFF. The V gene is TRBV10-3, the J gene TRBJ1-1, with TRBD1 as a possible D gene (6 bases). The V gene's germline CDR1 is ENHRY and CDR2 SYGVKD. The CDR3 runs 14 residues. The V end was cut by 3 bases, the J end by 1 base, with 9 bases between.

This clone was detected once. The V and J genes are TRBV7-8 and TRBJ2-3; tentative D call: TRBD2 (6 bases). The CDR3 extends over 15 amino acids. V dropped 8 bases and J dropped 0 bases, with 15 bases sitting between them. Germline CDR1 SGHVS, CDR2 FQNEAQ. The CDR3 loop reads CASGPRLGSTDTQYF. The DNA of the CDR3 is TGTGCCAGCGGCCCTCGACTAGGGAGCACAGATACGCAGTATTTT. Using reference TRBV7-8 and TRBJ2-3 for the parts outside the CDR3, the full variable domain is GAGVSQSPRYKVAKRGQDVALRCDPISGHVSLFWYQQALGQGPEFLTYFQNEAQLDKSGLPSDRFFAERPEGSVSTLKIQRTQQEDSAVYLCASGPRLGSTDTQYFGPGTRLTVL.

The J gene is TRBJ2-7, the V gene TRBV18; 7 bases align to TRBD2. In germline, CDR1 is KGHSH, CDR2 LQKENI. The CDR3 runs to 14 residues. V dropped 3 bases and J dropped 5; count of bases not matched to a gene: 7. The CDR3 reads CASSPWASGDEQYF. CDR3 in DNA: TGTGCCAGCTCACCTTGGGCTAGCGGAGACGAGCAGTACTTC.

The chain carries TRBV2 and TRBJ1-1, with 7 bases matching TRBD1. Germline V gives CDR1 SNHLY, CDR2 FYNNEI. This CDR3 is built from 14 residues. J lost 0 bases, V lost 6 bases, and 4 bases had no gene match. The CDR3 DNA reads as TGTGCCAGCAGGGGGACAGTTTTGAACACTGAAGCTTTCTTT. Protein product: CASRGTVLNTEAFF.

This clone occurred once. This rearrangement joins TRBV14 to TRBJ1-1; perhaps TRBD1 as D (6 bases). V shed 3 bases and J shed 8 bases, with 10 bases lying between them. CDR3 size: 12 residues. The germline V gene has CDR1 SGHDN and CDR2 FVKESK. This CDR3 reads CASSHLGQEAFF. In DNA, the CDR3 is TGTGCCAGCAGCCACCTCGGACAGGAAGCTTTCTTT.